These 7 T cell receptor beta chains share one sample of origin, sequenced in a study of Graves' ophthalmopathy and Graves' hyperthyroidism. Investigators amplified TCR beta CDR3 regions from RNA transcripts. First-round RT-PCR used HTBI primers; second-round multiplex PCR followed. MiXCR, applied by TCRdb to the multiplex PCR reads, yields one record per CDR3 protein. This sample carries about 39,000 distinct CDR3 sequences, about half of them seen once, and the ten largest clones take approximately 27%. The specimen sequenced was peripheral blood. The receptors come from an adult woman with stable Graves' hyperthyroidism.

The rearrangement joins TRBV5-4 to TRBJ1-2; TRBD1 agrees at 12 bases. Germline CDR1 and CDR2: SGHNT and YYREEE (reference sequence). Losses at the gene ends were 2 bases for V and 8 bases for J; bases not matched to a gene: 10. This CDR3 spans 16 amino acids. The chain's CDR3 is CASSLQGTGGAAGYTF. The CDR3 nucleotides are TGTGCCAGCAGCTTACAGGGGACAGGGGGCGCGGCAGGCTACACCTTC.

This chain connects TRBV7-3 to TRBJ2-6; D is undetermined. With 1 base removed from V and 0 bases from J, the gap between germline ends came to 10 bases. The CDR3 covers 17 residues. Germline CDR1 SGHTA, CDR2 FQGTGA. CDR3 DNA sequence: TGTGCCAGCAGCTTAAGAGGTCTTAGCTCTGGGGCCAACGTCCTGACTTTC. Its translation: CASSLRGLSSGANVLTF. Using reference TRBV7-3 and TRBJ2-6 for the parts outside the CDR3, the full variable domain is GAGVSQTPSNKVTEKGKYVELRCDPISGHTALYWYRQSLGQGPEFLIYFQGTGAADDSGLPNDRFFAVRPEGSVSTLKIQRTERGDSAVYLCASSLRGLSSGANVLTFGAGSRLTVL.

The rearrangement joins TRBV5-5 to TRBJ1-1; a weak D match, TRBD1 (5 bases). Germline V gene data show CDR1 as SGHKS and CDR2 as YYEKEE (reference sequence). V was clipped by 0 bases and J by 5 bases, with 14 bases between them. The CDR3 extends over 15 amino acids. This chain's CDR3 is CASSLGQGGATEAFF. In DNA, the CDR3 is TGTGCCAGCAGCTTGGGGCAGGGAGGGGCAACTGAAGCTTTCTTT.

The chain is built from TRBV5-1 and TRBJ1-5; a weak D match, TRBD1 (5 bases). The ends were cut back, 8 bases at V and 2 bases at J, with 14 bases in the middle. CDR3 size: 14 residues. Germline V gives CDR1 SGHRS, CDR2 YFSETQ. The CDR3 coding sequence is TGCGCCAGTGGCTTGGGACTTGGCAATCAGCCCCAGCATTTT. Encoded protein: CASGLGLGNQPQHF.

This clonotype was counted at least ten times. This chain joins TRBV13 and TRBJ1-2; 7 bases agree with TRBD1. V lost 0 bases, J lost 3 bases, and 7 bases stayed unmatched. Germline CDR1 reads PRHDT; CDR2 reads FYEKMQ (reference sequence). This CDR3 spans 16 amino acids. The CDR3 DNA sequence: TGTGCCAGCAGCTTAGGAGACCAGGGGGTCGACTATGGCTACACCTTC. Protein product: CASSLGDQGVDYGYTF.

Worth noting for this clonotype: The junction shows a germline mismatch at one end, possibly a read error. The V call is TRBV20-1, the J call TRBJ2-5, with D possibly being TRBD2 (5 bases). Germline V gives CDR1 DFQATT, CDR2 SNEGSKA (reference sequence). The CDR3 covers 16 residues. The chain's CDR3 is CSAEGPSGNTQETRYF. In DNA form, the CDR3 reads TGCAGTGCTGAGGGCCCCTCTGGAAACACACAAGAGACCCGGTACTTC.

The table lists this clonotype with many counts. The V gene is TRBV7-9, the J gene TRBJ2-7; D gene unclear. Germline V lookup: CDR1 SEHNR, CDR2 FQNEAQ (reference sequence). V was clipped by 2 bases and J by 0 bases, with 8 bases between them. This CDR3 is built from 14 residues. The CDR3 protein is CASSLPINSYEQYF. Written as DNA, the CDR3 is TGTGCCAGCAGCTTACCCATTAACTCCTACGAGCAGTACTTC.